This TCR beta chain derives from a study of blood T cell repertoires in COVID-19. Study details: Samples taken during acute and convalescent COVID-19 were collected in the United States, Italy and Spain. The analysed material was cDNA or gDNA that came from T cells, B-cell-depleted T cells, or PBMCs.

V dropped 5 bases and J dropped 1; count of bases not matched to a gene: 18. The CDR3 runs 19 residues. Per germline, CDR1 SGHRS and CDR2 YFSETQ. In the source study's methods: Amplification of reference gene primers provided the estimated nucleated cell counts. Data came from immunoSEQ multiplex PCR; TCRdb stores just in-frame clones and leaves some out. Clone size and the V and J calls come from that table; the DNA yielded D and trimming. The sample records 130,000 to 150,000 clones, about 80% being singletons. This clone has just one count. Sequencing was carried out using peripheral blood. This TCR came from a human donor in a cohort sampled during active COVID-19. The chain employs TRBV5-1 and TRBJ1-1; 9 positions agree with TRBD1. This chain's CDR3 is CASSSNPIRDRVANTEAFF. The CDR3 DNA reads TGCGCCAGCAGTTCAAACCCAATCCGGGACAGGGTGGCGAACACTGAAGCTTTCTTT.